This T cell receptor beta chain came from a study of blood T cells in healthy people across ages. Broader study findings: In older individuals, TCR beta diversity per million T cells was lower, falling roughly linearly with age. Long-lived donors exceeded aged donors in naive CD4+ cells and diversity.

In the case of this clonotype: Its target is unknown.

The use of a sample-barcoded 5' primer and a J-beta primer mix characterized a second PCR of roughly 7 to 11 cycles. TCRdb passed the 5' RACE reads through MiXCR, listing each CDR3 protein once. The sample includes over a million distinct CDR3 sequences, roughly 64% of them seen just once. Total RNA was isolated from each sample in quantities of at least 6 micrograms. From germline, CDR1 is SQVTM and CDR2 ANQGSEA. Deletions cut 3 bases from V and 4 bases from J, with 18 bases between. The CDR3 loop spans 15 amino acids. The chain combines TRBV29-1 with TRBJ1-1; possibly TRBD1 for D (5 bases). The sample taken for sequencing was blood. The receptor was isolated from a man between 18 and 29 years old in good health. CDR3 residues: CSVEGYRGGGTEAFF. The DNA of the CDR3 is TGCAGCGTTGAGGGATATAGGGGCGGTGGCACTGAAGCTTTCTTT.